This entry lists 9 T cell receptor beta chains sequenced from one sample in a study of blood T cell repertoires in COVID-19. TCRdb keeps only in-frame clones here, not all; method: immunoSEQ multiplex PCR. The sample has roughly 300,000 clones; about 83% are singletons. Specimen: peripheral blood. The source is a woman between 45 and 65 years old with acute or convalescent COVID-19.

This clone was picked up a small number of times. The V and J genes are TRBV5-1 and TRBJ2-3; TRBD2 agrees at 9 bases. This CDR3 has 16 residues. V lost 4 bases to trimming and J lost 6 bases; unmatched junction nucleotides: 12. Per the germline V gene, CDR1 is SGHRS and CDR2 is YFSETQ. The CDR3 here is CASSRQASGDGDTQYF. In DNA form, the CDR3 reads TGCGCCAGCAGCAGGCAGGCTAGCGGGGATGGGGATACGCAGTATTTT. The whole variable domain, remainder taken from reference TRBV5-1 and TRBJ2-3, is KAGVTQTPRYLIKTRGQQVTLSCSPISGHRSVSWYQQTPGQGLQFLFEYFSETQRNKGNFPGRFSGRQFSNSRSEMNVSTLELGDSALYLCASSRQASGDGDTQYFGPGTRLTVL.

This rearrangement joins TRBV10-2 to TRBJ2-1; TRBD1 aligns across 10 bases. Germline-derived CDR1 and CDR2 are WSHSY and SAAADI. V dropped 4 bases and J dropped 9; count of bases not matched to a gene: 9. The CDR3 is 15 residues long. The CDR3 reads CASSAPGQGSGEQFF. CDR3 sequence (DNA): TGCGCCAGCAGTGCTCCGGGACAGGGGTCAGGTGAGCAGTTCTTC.

V is TRBV27 and J is TRBJ1-2; no firm D call. Germline V gene data show CDR1 as MNHEY and CDR2 as SMNVEV (reference sequence). The CDR3 sequence is 13 residues long. Trimming removed 10 bases from V and 4 bases from J, with 16 bases in between. CDR3 coding DNA: TGTGCCACCCTCAAACTCCGCGGCTATGGCTACACCTTC. It yields the protein CATLKLRGYGYTF.

This clone was detected only once. V gene TRBV5-1 combines with J gene TRBJ2-7; no firm D call. This CDR3 comprises 14 residues. Germline assignment: CDR1 SGHRS and CDR2 YFSETQ. V was pared by 0 bases and J by 4 bases, with 11 bases between. CDR3 nucleotide sequence: TGCGCCAGCAGCTTGGGAGGCACCGAATACGAGCAGTACGTC. Amino acids: CASSLGGTEYEQYV.

This clone was seen only once. This chain links TRBV6-5 with TRBJ1-1; D is ambiguous. Looked up from germline, CDR1 is MNHEY and CDR2 is SVGAGI. Trimming pared 0 bases from V and 8 bases from J, leaving 10 bases between. The CDR3 consists of 13 residues. The CDR3 coding sequence is TGTGCCAGCAGTTACTCCGGGGTCAGAGAAGCTTTCTTT. Translation: CASSYSGVREAFF.

This clone was observed a few times. CDR3 coding DNA: TGCGCCAGCAGCTTGGGGGGAGTCAACTATGGCTACACCTTC. Translated: CASSLGGVNYGYTF. J is TRBJ1-2 and V is TRBV5-1; D is unresolved. Trimming pared 0 bases from V and 2 bases from J, leaving 8 bases between. Germline lookup yields CDR1 SGHRS and CDR2 YFSETQ. The CDR3 is 14 amino acids.

The V gene is TRBV18, the J gene TRBJ1-1; D ambiguous. Germline assignment: CDR1 KGHSH and CDR2 LQKENI. Trimming cost V 1 base and J 5 bases, with 8 bases left between them. CDR3 length: 13 amino acids. CDR3 residues: CASSPLQFTEAFF. CDR3 nucleotide sequence: TGTGCCAGCTCACCACTCCAGTTTACTGAAGCTTTCTTT.

This clone was recorded once. The junction departs from the called germline gene at one end, perhaps through a read error. The chain is built from TRBV27 and TRBJ1-1; no clear D gene. Germline V gene sequence: CDR1 MNHEY, CDR2 SMNVEV (reference sequence). There are 15 residues in the CDR3. In DNA form, the CDR3 reads TGTGCCAGCAGTTTAAACCGGGGAGTGAATACTGAAGCTTTCTTT. Its protein is CASSLNRGVNTEAFF.

This rearrangement joins TRBV2 to TRBJ2-5; 8 nucleotides line up with TRBD1. With V trimmed by 4 bases and J by 4 bases, 2 bases remained unmatched. Germline V CDR1 and CDR2: SNHLY, FYNNEI. This CDR3 contains 13 residues. CDR3 nucleotide sequence: TGTGCCAGCAGTGCAACAGGGGGAGAGACCCAGTACTTC. Translating gives CASSATGGETQYF.